A selection of T cell receptor beta chains follows, all from one sample in a study of blood T cell repertoires in COVID-19. Using immunoSEQ multiplex PCR, the repertoire was profiled, and TCRdb retains in-frame clones only, with some absent. The profile shows approximately 100,000 clones, approximately 81% of them singletons. Sequenced material: peripheral blood. Receptors originate from a woman in her seventies with active or convalescent COVID-19. Each CDR3 is given with its conserved first and last residue. The D gene is left open where the match is weak. Expanded clones get a size class; other rows say once, few or many, or leave the size out.

>TRBJ2-4|TRBV7-9|TRBD2|16|-
TGTGCCAGCAGCGTTCGGACTAGCGGGAGAAAAAACATTCAGTACTTC
CASSVRTSGRKNIQYF
>TRBJ1-2|TRBV19|-|14|-
TGTGCCAGTAGTATACGAGGACAGCACTATGGCTACACCTTC
CASSIRGQHYGYTF
>TRBJ1-1|TRBV6-5|-|13|-
TGTGCCAGCAGTCCACGGGGGGGGACTGAAGCTTTCTTT
CASSPRGGTEAFF
>TRBJ2-2|TRBV9|TRBD2|15|-
TGTGCCAGTAGTACTAGCGCATTGAACACCGGGGAGCTGTTTTTT
CASSTSALNTGELFF
>TRBJ1-1|TRBV16|-|15|-
TGTGCCAGCAGCCAAGAACTGAGAGGGAAGGTTGGAGCTTTCTTT
CASSQELRGKVGAFF
>TRBJ2-5|TRBV24-1|TRBD1|13|once
TGTGCCACCGGGGACAGCCACCAAGAGACCCAGTACTTC
CATGDSHQETQYF
>TRBJ1-2|TRBV28|-|13|once
TGTGCCAGCAGCCTAGGGGCGTTCTATGGCTACACCTTC
CASSLGAFYGYTF
>TRBJ2-7|TRBV11-2|-|13|once
TGTGCCAGCAGCGAGGGACTGACCTACGAGCAGTACTTC
CASSEGLTYEQYF
>TRBJ2-1|TRBV21-1|-|18|once
TGTGCCAGCAGCAATAGGAGCGGGGGGATCAGCTCCTACAATGAGCAGTTCTTC
CASSNRSGGISSYNEQFF
>TRBJ1-1|TRBV3-1/TRBV3-2|TRBD1|14|-
TGTGCCAGCAGCCCCGGACAGGGTATTTTTGAAGCTTTCTTT
CASSPGQGIFEAFF
>TRBJ2-1|TRBV12-3/TRBV12-4|-|13|-
TGTGCCAGCAGCCCCGGAGTGTGGGATGAGCAGTTCTTC
CASSPGVWDEQFF
>TRBJ2-1|TRBV5-1|-|15|-
TGCGCCAGCAGCTTGGCGGGAAACACCTACAATGAGCAGTTCTTC
CASSLAGNTYNEQFF
>TRBJ2-1|TRBV28|TRBD2|14|-
TGTGCCAGCAATAGCGGGGGGGCTCTTTATGAGCAGTTCTTC
CASNSGGALYEQFF
>TRBJ2-5|TRBV5-1|TRBD1|14|-
TGCGCCAGCAGTCCAACAGGGGGGCAAGAGACCCAGTACTTC
CASSPTGGQETQYF
>TRBJ2-3|TRBV7-2|-|16|once
TGTGCCAGCAGCCCGTCGTGGGGCGGGGTAGGTGATACGCAGTATTTT
CASSPSWGGVGDTQYF
>TRBJ2-5|TRBV4-2|TRBD2|15|-
TGTGCCAGCAGCCAAGAGACTAGCGGGCAAGAGACCCAGTACTTC
CASSQETSGQETQYF
>TRBJ2-2|TRBV19|TRBD1|15|-
TGTGCCAGCCATTCGGGACAGGGGGTCACCGGGGAGCTGTTTTTT
CASHSGQGVTGELFF
>TRBJ2-5|TRBV11-2|TRBD1|14|-
TGTGCCAGCAGCTCCGGACAGGTTCTGGAGACCCAGTACTTC
CASSSGQVLETQYF
>TRBJ2-7|TRBV5-4|TRBD2|16|-
TGTGCCAGCAGCCGGGCGGCGGTAGCGGGACTTGGAGAGCAGTACTTC
CASSRAAVAGLGEQYF
>TRBJ2-5|TRBV5-1|TRBD2|15|-
TGCGCCAGCAGCCTGGGACTAGGGCTCCGAGAGACCCAGTACTTC
CASSLGLGLRETQYF
>TRBJ1-5|TRBV12-3/TRBV12-4|-|13|-
TGTGCCAGCAGTTTTGACAGCGCTCAGCCCCAGCATTTT
CASSFDSAQPQHF
>TRBJ2-3|TRBV7-9|-|13|-
TGTGCCAGCAGCTTAGAGGCCCGCGGTACGCAGTATTTT
CASSLEARGTQYF
>TRBJ2-7|TRBV28|TRBD2|16|-
TGTGCCAGCAGTCCACCCTTGGCGGGAGGCGCCTACGAGCAGTACTTC
CASSPPLAGGAYEQYF
>TRBJ2-7|TRBV7-2|-|14|-
TGTGCCAGCAGCCCTCAGTCGACAGCCTACGAGCAGTACTTC
CASSPQSTAYEQYF
>TRBJ2-2|TRBV7-2|-|18|-
TGTGCCAGCAGCTTAGGCGCTCGGCTACTAAAGCTCCCCGGGGAGCTGTTTTTT
CASSLGARLLKLPGELFF
>TRBJ1-1|TRBV2|TRBD1|14|few
TGTGCCAGCAGTGAACAGGGGGGGAACACTGAAGCTTTCTTT
CASSEQGGNTEAFF
>TRBJ2-7|TRBV5-1|TRBD2|14|few
TGCGCCAGCAGCTTGGATCTAGCGGTATACGAGCAGTACTTC
CASSLDLAVYEQYF
>TRBJ2-1|TRBV29-1|-|15|-
TGCAGCGCTGGACGTATAGATAGCGGATACAATGAGCAGTTCTTC
CSAGRIDSGYNEQFF
>TRBJ2-6|TRBV9|-|18|-
TGTGCCAGCAGCGTAGGGGTGACAGGATCCTCTGGGGCCAACGTCCTGACTTTC
CASSVGVTGSSGANVLTF
>TRBJ1-1|TRBV9|-|15|-
TGTGCCAGCAGCGAAAGGGACAATTGGAACACTGAAGCTTTCTTT
CASSERDNWNTEAFF
>TRBJ1-6|TRBV5-1|-|15|-
TGCGCCAGCAGCTTGGACTCGGGTTATAATTCACCCCTCCACTTT
CASSLDSGYNSPLHF
>TRBJ2-3|TRBV11-3|-|13|-
TGTGCCAGCAGCTTCACTAGAGCAGATACGCAGTATTTT
CASSFTRADTQYF
>TRBJ1-3|TRBV30|-|14|-
TGTGCCTGGAGTGTACCAAAGCCTGGAAACACCATATATTTT
CAWSVPKPGNTIYF
>TRBJ2-1|TRBV7-2|TRBD2|15|-
TGTGCCAGCAGCCAAAACCGCGGGGGGGCCGGTGAGCAGTTCTTC
CASSQNRGGAGEQFF
>TRBJ2-5|TRBV19|-|16|-
TGTGCCAGTAGTCTGGGGGCCCAGTCCCAACGGGAGACCCAGTACTTC
CASSLGAQSQRETQYF
>TRBJ1-3|TRBV5-4|TRBD1|16|-
TGTGCCAGCAGCTTAGGGACAGCGGTCTCTGGAAACACCATATATTTT
CASSLGTAVSGNTIYF
>TRBJ2-3|TRBV11-2|TRBD2|17|-
TGTGCCAGCAGCTTAGATTTGACTAGCCAGGGCACAGATACGCAGTATTTT
CASSLDLTSQGTDTQYF